This T cell receptor (beta chain) was sequenced during a study of cytomegalovirus exposure and HLA in healthy donors. General observations from the study: The productive fraction for most TCR beta V segments was about 87% or about 30% in an earlier analysis. The CMV antigen specificity of a few CMV-associated chains was confirmed through in vitro analysis.

This clone has a handful of counts. The antigen remains undetermined. Those who donated were healthy bone marrow donors. The study ran its PCR with 60 Vbeta and 13 Jbeta primers. Only in-frame clones appear in the TCRdb table, and some are missing; sequencing was by immunoSEQ multiplex PCR. The data contain tens of thousands of clones, 75% of them singletons. CDR1 is SGHDN and CDR2 is FVKESK in the germline V gene. Trimming stripped 5 bases from V and 3 bases from J, with 9 bases between. The CDR3 length is 13 residues. The chain uses TRBV14 and TRBJ2-3, with D unclear. Input material: PBMCs. This clonotype originated in a man in his forties or fifties in good health and CMV-seronegative. CDR3 DNA: TGTGCCAGCAGCAGTAGACTGACAGATACGCAGTATTTT. Encoded protein: CASSSRLTDTQYF.